This entry lists 3 T cell receptor beta chains sequenced from one sample in a study of T-cell memory formation after mild COVID-19 (TCRdb year 2021). To prepare the library, 5' RACE was applied. The run used an Illumina NovaSeq 6000. The public reads were reprocessed in TCRdb via fastp at Q25 and MiXCR, keeping in-frame beta chains. Merged by CDR3 protein, the rows form single entries marked with the most common genes and DNA. This sample comprises more than 150,000 distinct CDR3 sequences, less than 20% of them detected only once. 3% to 4% of the sample lies in the top ten. Sequencing was performed on PBMCs or a T cell subset sorted from them (not recorded which). The receptors were sampled from a man aged 18 to 35 who had mild COVID-19 (a few samples of this study predate the infection). The sample titles of this study are shuffled in the database, so cell type and time point are left out; the donor was told from shared clones.

This clonotype was seen more than once but under ten times. The V call is TRBV20-1, the J call TRBJ2-3; 11 nucleotides match TRBD1. V lost 0 bases, J lost 10 bases, and 12 bases stayed unmatched. CDR3 length: 16 amino acids. Germline CDR1 DFQATT, CDR2 SNEGSKA (reference sequence). The CDR3 sequence: CSARDRTGGLQIAQYF. DNA for the CDR3: TGCAGTGCTAGAGATCGGACAGGGGGCCTGCAGATAGCGCAGTATTTT.

There are many counts of this clonotype. This chain uses TRBV30 with TRBJ2-6; no firm D call. Germline V gene lookup returns CDR1 GTSNPN and CDR2 SVGIG (reference sequence). The CDR3 totals 17 residues. Trimming took 1 base from V and 0 from J, leaving 13 bases between them. The CDR3: CAWSESLITSGANVLTF. DNA for the CDR3: TGTGCCTGGAGTGAGTCCTTAATTACCTCTGGGGCCAACGTCCTGACTTTC. The full variable domain, rest sourced from reference TRBV30 and TRBJ2-6, is SQTIHQWPATLVQPVGSPLSLECTVEGTSNPNLYWYRQAAGRGLQLLFYSVGIGQISSEVPQNLSASRPQDRQFILSSKKLLLSDSGFYLCAWSESLITSGANVLTFGAGSRLTVL.

This clonotype has only a few counts. This chain uses TRBV5-1 with TRBJ1-4; D is ambiguous. The CDR3 is 12 amino acids. Germline CDR1 reads SGHRS; CDR2 reads YFSETQ. The V end lost 0 bases, the J end lost 8 bases, and 5 bases lay between the germline ends. CDR3 sequence (DNA): TGCGCCAGCAGCTTGGGACAAGAAAAACTGTTTTTT. This gives the protein CASSLGQEKLFF.